The present T cell receptor beta chain was sequenced within a study of vaccination and CD4 T cells after COVID-19. At the Johns Hopkins FTIC core, DNA taken from cultured CD4+ T cells was sequenced by way of the Oncomine TCR Beta short-read assay. MiXCR was run by TCRdb on the PCR reads, yielding one entry per CDR3 protein. The sample shows roughly 13,000 distinct CDR3 sequences, around 40% of them seen only once. The J segment lost 5 bases and the V segment lost 2 bases, leaving 6 bases of the junction unmatched. The length of the CDR3 is 15 residues. Germline CDR1 SGHTA, CDR2 FQGNSA. Note on this clonotype: The target antigen is unknown.

The treatment denotes: approximately 10-day PBMC culture with coronavirus spike peptide pools or control peptides (ViraFEST assay). Material: cultured CD4+ T cells from blood. The chain couples TRBV7-2 to TRBJ1-1; 9 bases fit TRBD1. The origin of this receptor is a human donor with COVID-19. The CDR3, as DNA: TGTGCCAGCAGCTTACCTACAGGGGGCGCGACTGAAGCTTTCTTT. Protein product: CASSLPTGGATEAFF.